One sample yielded the 9 T cell receptor beta chains listed below, sequenced in a study of cytomegalovirus exposure and HLA in healthy donors. Sequencing was performed with immunoSEQ multiplex PCR; in TCRdb, only in-frame clones are kept and a portion is missing. The sample carries 150,000 to 200,000 clones, roughly 80% recorded once. Input material: PBMCs. These receptors were obtained from a man between 25 and 39 years old in good health and CMV-seropositive.

This clone came up a few times. This chain connects TRBV6-1 to TRBJ1-5; D not resolved. Between the trimmed V and J ends, which lost 8 bases and 6 bases, there was a span of 14 bases. There are 13 residues in the CDR3. Germline-derived CDR1 and CDR2 are MNHNS and SASEGT. This CDR3 is CASVAGLSQPQHF. The CDR3 bases are TGTGCCAGCGTGGCAGGTCTGAGTCAGCCCCAGCATTTT.

This clone has a handful of counts. The J gene is TRBJ1-6, the V gene TRBV12-2; the DNA was not used to check the table's D call, TRBD1. TRBV12-2 is listed as a pseudogene. The CDR3 is 17 residues long. The CDR3 DNA follows: TGTGCAAGTCGCTTAGACGGTGGACCCCAGGGGGATTCACCCCTCCACTTT. Protein: CASRLDGGPQGDSPLHF.

The chain couples TRBV18 to TRBJ1-6, with 9 positions matching TRBD1. The V gene's germline CDR1 is KGHSH and CDR2 LQKENI. The CDR3 contains 14 residues. Trimming cost V 6 bases and J 10 bases; bases outside gene matches: 7. The CDR3: CASSSQGARSPLHF. The CDR3 DNA follows: TGTGCCAGCTCTTCACAGGGGGCTCGGTCACCCCTCCACTTT.

This chain joins TRBV7-9 and TRBJ1-5, with TRBD1 matching over 9 bases. The V gene end was trimmed by 4 bases and the J gene end by 2 bases; junction bases not matched to a gene: 3. Germline lookup yields CDR1 SEHNR and CDR2 FQNEAQ (reference sequence). This CDR3 has 15 residues. CDR3 nucleotides: TGTGCCAGCAGCTCGGACAGGGGCGGCAATCAGCCCCAGCATTTT. Amino acids: CASSSDRGGNQPQHF. Using reference TRBV7-9 and TRBJ1-5 for the parts outside the CDR3, the full variable domain is DTGVSQNPRHKITKRGQNVTFRCDPISEHNRLYWYRQTLGQGPEFLTYFQNEAQLEKSRLLSDRFSAERPKGSFSTLEIQRTEQGDSAMYLCASSSDRGGNQPQHFGDGTRLSIL.

The chain is built from TRBV13 and TRBJ2-1; D might be TRBD1 (6 bases). The germline V gene has CDR1 PRHDT and CDR2 FYEKMQ (reference sequence). Trimming took 5 bases from V and 0 from J, leaving 11 bases between them. This CDR3 region has 15 residues. As DNA, the CDR3 is TGTGCCAGCAGCCTCAGGGGATTCTCCTACAATGAGCAGTTCTTC. Its protein product is CASSLRGFSYNEQFF.

The chain carries TRBV7-9 and TRBJ2-7, with 8 bases fitting TRBD1. Germline V gives CDR1 SEHNR, CDR2 FQNEAQ (reference sequence). The J segment lost 6 bases and the V segment lost 5 bases, leaving 6 bases of the junction unmatched. CDR3 length: 13 residues. CDR3 nucleotide sequence: TGTGCCAGCAGCGTGACAGGGGTCAGCGAGCAGTACTTC. This encodes CASSVTGVSEQYF.

The chain has TRBV5-1 and TRBJ1-3, with D perhaps matching TRBD1 (6 bases). CDR3 length: 16 amino acids. Between the trimmed V and J ends, which lost 4 bases and 0 bases, there was a span of 14 bases. The germline gives CDR1 SGHRS, CDR2 YFSETQ. The CDR3 DNA reads as TGCGCCAGCAGCATGGGACACCTTAACTCTGGAAACACCATATATTTT. This translates into CASSMGHLNSGNTIYF.

DNA of the CDR3: TGTGCCAGCAGCTTATTAGCGGGGCTCTCCTACGAGCAGTACTTC. This encodes CASSLLAGLSYEQYF. The rearrangement links TRBV11-2 to TRBJ2-7; 8 positions match TRBD2. Germline assignment: CDR1 SGHAT and CDR2 FQNNGV. The CDR3 contains 15 residues. V shed 2 bases and J 0 bases; nucleotides not matched to a gene: 3.

The CDR3 DNA follows: TGTGCCAGTAGTGGGGGGGAGACCCAGTACTTC. Translating it yields CASSGGETQYF. The chain carries TRBV19 and TRBJ2-5, with D possibly being TRBD2 (6 bases). There are 11 residues in the CDR3. In germline, CDR1 is LNHDA, CDR2 SQIVND (reference sequence). Trimming pared 5 bases from V and 5 bases from J, leaving 6 bases between.